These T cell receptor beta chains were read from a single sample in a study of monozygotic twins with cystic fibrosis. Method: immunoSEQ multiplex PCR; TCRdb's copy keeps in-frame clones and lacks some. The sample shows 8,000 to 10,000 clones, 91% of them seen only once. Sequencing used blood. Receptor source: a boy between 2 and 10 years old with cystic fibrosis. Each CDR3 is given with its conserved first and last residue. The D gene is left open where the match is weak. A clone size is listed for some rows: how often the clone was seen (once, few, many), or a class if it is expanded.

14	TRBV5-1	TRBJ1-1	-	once	CASSPDGGSTEAFF	TGCGCCAGCAGCCCGGATGGGGGGAGCACTGAAGCTTTCTTT
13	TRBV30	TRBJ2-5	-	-	CAWSENTARTQYF	TGTGCCTGGAGTGAGAACACGGCCAGGACCCAGTACTTC
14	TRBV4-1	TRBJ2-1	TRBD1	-	CASSHDRVDDEQFF	TGCGCCAGCAGCCATGACAGGGTGGACGATGAGCAGTTCTTC
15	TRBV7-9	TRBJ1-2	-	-	CASSPTGSQLYGYTF	TGTGCCAGCAGCCCCACAGGGAGTCAGCTCTATGGCTACACCTTC
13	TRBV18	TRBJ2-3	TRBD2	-	CASSPAGGSSEYF	TGTGCCAGCTCACCTGCGGGGGGTTCGTCGGAATATTTT
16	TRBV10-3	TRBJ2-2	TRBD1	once	CAISETGQVNTGELFF	TGTGCCATCAGTGAAACAGGACAGGTGAACACCGGGGAGCTGTTTTTT
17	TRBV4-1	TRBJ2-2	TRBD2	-	CASSQGLSGGVTGELFF	TGCGCCAGCAGCCAGGGTTTGAGCGGGGGGGTCACCGGGGAGCTGTTTTTT
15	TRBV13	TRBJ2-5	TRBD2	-	CASSLASGGKETQYF	TGTGCCAGCAGCTTAGCTAGCGGGGGAAAAGAGACCCAGTACTTC
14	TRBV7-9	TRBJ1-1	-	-	CASSGLDLNTEAFF	TGTGCCAGCAGCGGGCTAGATTTGAACACTGAAGCTTTCTTT
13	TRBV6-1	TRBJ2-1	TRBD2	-	CASSVAGGYEQFF	TGTGCCAGCAGTGTAGCGGGGGGATATGAGCAGTTCTTC
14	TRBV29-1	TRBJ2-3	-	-	CSVRNRVGSDTQYF	TGCAGCGTAAGAAACAGGGTAGGGTCAGATACGCAGTATTTT
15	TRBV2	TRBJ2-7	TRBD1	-	CASSEEGQGSYEQYF	TGTGCCAGCAGTGAGGAGGGACAGGGCTCCTACGAGCAGTACTTC
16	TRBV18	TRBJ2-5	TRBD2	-	CASSPPLTSGVKTQYF	TGTGCCAGCTCACCACCGCTGACTAGCGGGGTAAAGACCCAGTACTTC
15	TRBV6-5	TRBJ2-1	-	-	CASRPDTEGHTEQFF	TGTGCCAGCAGACCGGACACTGAGGGTCACACTGAGCAGTTCTTC
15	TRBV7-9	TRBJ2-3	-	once	CASSPPLSSTDTQYF	TGTGCCAGCAGCCCGCCACTCTCTAGCACAGATACGCAGTATTTT
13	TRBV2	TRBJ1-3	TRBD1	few	CASRRTGVNTIYF	TGTGCCAGCAGACGGACAGGGGTAAACACCATATATTTT
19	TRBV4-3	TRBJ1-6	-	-	CASSQEVWGRAFGNSPLHF	TGCGCCAGCAGCCAAGAGGTCTGGGGCAGGGCTTTCGGTAATTCACCCCTCCACTTT
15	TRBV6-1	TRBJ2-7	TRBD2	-	CASSNSGGGEYEQYF	TGTGCCAGCAGTAATAGCGGGGGGGGCGAATACGAGCAGTACTTC
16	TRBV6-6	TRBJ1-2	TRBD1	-	CASSYSRTGGGYGYTF	TGTGCCAGCAGTTACTCAAGGACAGGGGGCGGCTATGGCTACACCTTC
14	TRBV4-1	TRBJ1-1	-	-	CASSQGWLNTEAFF	TGCGCCAGCAGCCAAGGGTGGTTGAACACTGAAGCTTTCTTT
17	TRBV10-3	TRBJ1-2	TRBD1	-	CAIRALLRDSILYGYTF	TGTGCCATCAGGGCCTTACTCCGGGACAGCATCCTCTATGGCTACACCTTC
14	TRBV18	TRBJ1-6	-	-	CASSPPTGPSPLHF	TGTGCCAGCTCACCACCTACAGGACCGTCACCCCTCCACTTT
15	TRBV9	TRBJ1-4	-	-	CASSVEPRPGEKLFF	TGTGCCAGCAGCGTAGAGCCACGCCCGGGAGAAAAACTGTTTTTT
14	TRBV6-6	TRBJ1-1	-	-	CASSDPQPNTEAFF	TGTGCCAGCAGCGACCCTCAGCCGAACACTGAAGCTTTCTTT
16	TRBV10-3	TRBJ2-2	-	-	CAISESAQGPTGELFF	TGTGCCATCAGTGAGTCGGCACAGGGACCCACCGGGGAGCTGTTTTTT
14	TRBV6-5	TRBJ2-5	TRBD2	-	CASSYSPGGETQYF	TGTGCCAGCAGTTACTCTCCGGGGGGGGAGACCCAGTACTTC
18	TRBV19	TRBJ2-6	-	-	CASSFVGKSQSRANVLTF	TGTGCCAGTAGTTTTGTGGGGAAATCACAAAGTCGGGCCAACGTCCTGACTTTC
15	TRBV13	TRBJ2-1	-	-	CASSLGGSSYNEQFF	TGTGCCAGCAGCTTGGGGGGAAGCTCCTACAATGAGCAGTTCTTC
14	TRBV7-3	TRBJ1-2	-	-	CASSPSISEQSYTF	TGTGCCAGCAGCCCAAGTATCTCAGAGCAATCCTACACCTTC
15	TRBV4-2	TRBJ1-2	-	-	CASSQGSSGSYGYTF	TGTGCCAGCAGCCAAGGGTCGTCGGGTAGCTATGGCTACACCTTC
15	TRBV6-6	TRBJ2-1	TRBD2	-	CASSRRGDLYNEQFF	TGTGCCAGCAGCCGACGGGGGGACCTCTACAATGAGCAGTTCTTC
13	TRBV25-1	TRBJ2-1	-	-	CASRPAPSGEQFF	TGTGCCAGCAGACCCGCTCCCTCGGGGGAGCAGTTCTTC
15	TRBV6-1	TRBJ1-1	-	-	CASSSGQWVNTEAFF	TGTGCCAGCAGTTCAGGACAGTGGGTGAACACTGAAGCTTTCTTT
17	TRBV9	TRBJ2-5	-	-	CASSVVETGRELETQYF	TGTGCCAGCAGCGTCGTAGAGACAGGGAGGGAGCTAGAGACCCAGTACTTC
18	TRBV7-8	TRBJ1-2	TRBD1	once	CASSLNHRGRISNYGYTF	TGTGCCAGCAGCTTAAACCACAGGGGGCGAATTTCAAACTATGGCTACACCTTC
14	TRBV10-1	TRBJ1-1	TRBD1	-	CASSAGTVNTEAFF	TGCGCCAGCAGTGCCGGGACAGTGAACACTGAAGCTTTCTTT
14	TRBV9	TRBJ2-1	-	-	CASSAGTDYNEQFF	TGTGCCAGCAGCGCCGGGACGGATTACAATGAGCAGTTCTTC
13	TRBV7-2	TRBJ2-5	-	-	CASSLAGQKTQYF	TGTGCCAGCAGCTTAGCCGGCCAGAAGACCCAGTACTTC
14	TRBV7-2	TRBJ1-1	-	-	CASSPGFHNTEAFF	TGTGCCAGCAGTCCGGGGTTCCACAACACTGAAGCTTTCTTT
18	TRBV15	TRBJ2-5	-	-	CATSRDLTDYYSQETQYF	TGTGCCACCAGCAGAGATCTCACCGACTACTATTCTCAAGAGACCCAGTACTTC
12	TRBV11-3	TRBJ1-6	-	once	CASSLDGNRLHF	TGTGCCAGCAGCTTAGATGGTAATCGGCTCCACTTT
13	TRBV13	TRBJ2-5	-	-	CASSTRPMETQYF	TGTGCCAGCAGTACTAGACCTATGGAGACCCAGTACTTC
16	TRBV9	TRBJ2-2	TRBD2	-	CASSGGRVVDTGELFF	TGTGCCAGCAGCGGGGGGAGGGTAGTGGACACCGGGGAGCTGTTTTTT
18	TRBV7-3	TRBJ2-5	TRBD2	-	CASSGPGGGAPLAETQYF	TGTGCCAGCAGCGGACCCGGCGGGGGGGCGCCCCTGGCGGAGACCCAGTACTTC
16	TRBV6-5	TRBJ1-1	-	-	CASSYSGGRPNTEAFF	TGTGCCAGCAGTTACTCAGGAGGGCGACCGAACACTGAAGCTTTCTTT
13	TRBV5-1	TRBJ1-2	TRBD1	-	CASSAGTEDGYTF	TGCGCCAGCAGCGCTGGGACAGAAGATGGCTACACCTTC
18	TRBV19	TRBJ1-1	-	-	CASSIGWAGDHLDTEAFF	TGTGCCAGTAGTATAGGGTGGGCAGGAGATCATCTTGATACTGAAGCTTTCTTT
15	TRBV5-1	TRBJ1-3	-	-	CASSLGSKSGNTIYF	TGCGCCAGCAGCTTAGGCAGCAAATCTGGAAACACCATATATTTT
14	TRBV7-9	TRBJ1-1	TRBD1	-	CASSTGVPGTEAFF	TGTGCCAGCAGCACAGGGGTGCCGGGGACTGAAGCTTTCTTT
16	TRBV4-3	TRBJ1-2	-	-	CASSQERGGWGYGYTF	TGCGCCAGCAGCCAAGAGAGGGGTGGTTGGGGGTATGGCTACACCTTC
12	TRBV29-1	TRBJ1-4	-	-	CSVAGRNEKLFF	TGCAGCGTTGCAGGGCGTAATGAAAAACTGTTTTTT
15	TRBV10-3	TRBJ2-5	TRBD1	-	CAISEGQGVGETQYF	TGTGCCATCAGTGAGGGTCAGGGGGTTGGAGAGACCCAGTACTTC
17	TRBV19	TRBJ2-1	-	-	CASSIEEGTVSYNEQFF	TGTGCCAGTAGTATAGAGGAAGGGACCGTCTCATACAATGAGCAGTTCTTC